This T cell receptor beta chain stems from a study of cytomegalovirus exposure and HLA in healthy donors. Overall study results and limits: In the roughly 110 validation repertoires, about 94% of cluster scores exceeded 0, per a later analysis. High specificity and sensitivity for cytomegalovirus status were reported for the classifier.

On this clone: Antigen unknown.

TCRdb's copy holds only in-frame clones and misses some; the assay was immunoSEQ multiplex PCR. The profile shows 200,000 to 250,000 clones, approximately 90% of them singletons. These donors were members of the roughly 120-subject validation cohort, a group separate from the approximately 680-subject first cohort. The CDR3 contains 12 residues. Between the trimmed V and J ends, which lost 3 bases and 5 bases, there was a span of 5 bases. CDR1 LNHDA and CDR2 SQIVND come from the germline V gene (reference sequence). This sequence was found in a man aged 18 to 30 in good health and CMV-seronegative. The chain couples TRBV19 to TRBJ1-5; D is ambiguous. The source material was PBMCs. The CDR3, as DNA: TGTGCCAGTAGTATCACGGATCAGCCCCAGCATTTT. Translating gives CASSITDQPQHF.